This section outlines one TCR beta chain sequence together with its context. What it recognizes is unknown. V was clipped by 3 bases and J by 3 bases, with 17 bases between them. CDR1 is SGDLS and CDR2 is YYNGEE in the germline V gene. CDR3 length: 16 residues. Using a J-beta primer mix together with a sample-barcoded 5' primer, a second PCR was run for 7 to 11 cycles. MiXCR, applied by TCRdb to the 5' RACE reads, yields one record per CDR3 protein. The sample holds roughly 900,000 distinct CDR3 sequences, around 48% seen once. There were at least 5.5 micrograms of total RNA extracted from every sample. This sample was included in a study of blood T cells in healthy people across ages. The study's findings and limits: Strong correlation existed between TCR beta diversity and naive T cell percentage. With donor CMV status unknown, expanded clonotype changes were possibly confounded.

The chain carries TRBV9 and TRBJ2-3, with TRBD2 as a possible D gene (7 bases). This TCR derives from a young man in good health. The sequenced sample consisted of blood. The CDR3 protein is CASSGFEGGRTDTQYF. The CDR3 bases are TGTGCCAGCAGCGGTTTTGAGGGGGGGCGGACAGATACGCAGTATTTT.